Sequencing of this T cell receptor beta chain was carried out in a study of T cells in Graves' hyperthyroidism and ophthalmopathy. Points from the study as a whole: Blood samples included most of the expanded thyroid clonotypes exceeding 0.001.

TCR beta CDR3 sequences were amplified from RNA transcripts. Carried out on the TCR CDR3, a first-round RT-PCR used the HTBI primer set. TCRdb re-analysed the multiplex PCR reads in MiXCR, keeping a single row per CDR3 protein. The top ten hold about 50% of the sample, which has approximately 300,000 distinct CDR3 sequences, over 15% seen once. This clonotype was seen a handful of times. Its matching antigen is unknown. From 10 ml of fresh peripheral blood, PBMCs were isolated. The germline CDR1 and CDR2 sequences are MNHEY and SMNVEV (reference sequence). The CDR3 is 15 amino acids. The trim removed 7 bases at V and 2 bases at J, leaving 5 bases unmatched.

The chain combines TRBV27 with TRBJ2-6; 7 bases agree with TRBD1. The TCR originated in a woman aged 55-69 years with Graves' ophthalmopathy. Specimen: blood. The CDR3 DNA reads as TGTGCCAGCACCGGACAGGCTGCTGGGGCCAACGTCCTGACTTTC. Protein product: CASTGQAAGANVLTF.